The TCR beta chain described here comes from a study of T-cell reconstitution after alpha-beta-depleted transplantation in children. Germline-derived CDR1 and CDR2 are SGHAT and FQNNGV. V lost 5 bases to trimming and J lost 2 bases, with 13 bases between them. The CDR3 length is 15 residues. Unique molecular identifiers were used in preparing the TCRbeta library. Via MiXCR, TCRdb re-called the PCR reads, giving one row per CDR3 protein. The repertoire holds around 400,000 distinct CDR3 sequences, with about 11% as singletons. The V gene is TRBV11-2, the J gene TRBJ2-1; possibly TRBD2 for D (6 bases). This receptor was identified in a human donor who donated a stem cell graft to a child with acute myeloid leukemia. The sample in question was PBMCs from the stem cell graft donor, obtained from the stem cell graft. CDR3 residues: CASSPERAAYNEQFF. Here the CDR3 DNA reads TGTGCCAGCAGCCCCGAGCGGGCAGCCTACAATGAGCAGTTCTTC.